The table lists the clone carrying this T cell receptor (beta chain) with a few counts. As yet, its antigen is unknown. Germline values: CDR1 SGHTA, CDR2 FQGNSA. V was pared by 5 bases and J by 4 bases, with 15 bases between. The CDR3 is 15 amino acids. Treatment in this sample: oral pan-JAK inhibitor, 5-10 mg twice daily. RNA extraction and reverse transcription yielded cDNA as sequencing template. Sequencing was performed with immunoSEQ multiplex PCR; in TCRdb, only in-frame clones are kept and a portion is missing. This table has a few hundred thousand clones, approximately 72% appearing once. This entry belongs to a study of CD8+ T cells in alopecia areata. At the level of the study: Patients received oral tofacitinib, 5 to 10 mg twice daily, for moderate-to-severe alopecia areata.

Notes on the study in general: Relative to normal scalp, lesional scalp, especially alopecia totalis/universalis, showed higher clonality. With one nonresponder, baseline CD8+ expansion's link to response remains uncertain.

The sequencing used CD4+ T cells sorted from blood, collected around week 46, from a patient treated with tofacitinib. This sequence joins TRBV7-2 and TRBJ1-3; D is possibly TRBD1 (5 bases). The clonotype was recovered from a human donor with alopecia areata. The CDR3 nucleotides read TGTGCCAGCAGCCCCCCGGGGGGGTCCGGAAACACCATATATTTT. It codes for CASSPPGGSGNTIYF.